The source of this T cell receptor (beta chain) is a study of cytomegalovirus exposure and HLA in healthy donors. Use of 60 Vbeta and 13 Jbeta primers characterized the PCR. The protocol was immunoSEQ multiplex PCR, while the TCRdb copy is restricted to in-frame clones and leaves out a portion. The sample carries over 200,000 clones, around four fifths recorded once. The CDR3 extends over 14 amino acids. Germline CDR1 reads SGHTA; CDR2 reads FQGNSA. Trimming took 1 base from V and 7 from J; bases not matched to a gene: 7. This clone came up many times. The receptor's source is a middle-aged woman in good health and CMV-seronegative. V and J are TRBV7-2 and TRBJ2-7; 7 positions match TRBD2. Sequenced input: PBMCs. CDR3 sequence reads: CASSLGIWGGEQYF. Here the CDR3 DNA reads TGTGCCAGCAGCTTAGGGATTTGGGGAGGGGAGCAGTACTTC.